This TCR beta chain stems from a study of blood T cell repertoires in COVID-19. Study at large: Sample material is recorded as cDNA or gDNA derived from T cells, B-cell-depleted T cells, or PBMCs.

The CDR3 covers 15 residues. The trim removed 5 bases at V and 3 bases at J, leaving 7 bases unmatched. CDR1 and CDR2 from the germline V gene are KGHSH and LQKENI. Authors' methods: The authors estimated nucleated cell counts from reference gene primer amplification. The repertoire was sequenced with immunoSEQ multiplex PCR; TCRdb's copy has only in-frame clones and lacks some. D and trimming were read from the DNA, whereas the V and J calls and clone size are those reported in that table. Of 380,000 or so clones listed, roughly 87% were seen once; the top ten hold approximately 2.1%. Participant age was roughly 18 to 100 years, and participants resided in 20 to 30 US areas.

This TCR derives from a woman in her forties with acute COVID-19. Sequencing was performed on PBMCs or T cells enriched from blood (not recorded which). The rearrangement links TRBV18 to TRBJ1-5; TRBD1 agrees at 7 bases. CDR3 region: CASSAGTASNQPQHF. CDR3 coding DNA: TGTGCCAGCTCAGCTGGGACAGCCTCCAATCAGCCCCAGCATTTT. Variable domain in full (rest from reference TRBV18 and TRBJ1-5): NAGVMQNPRHLVRRRGQEARLRCSPMKGHSHVYWYRQLPEEGLKFMVYLQKENIIDESGMPKERFSAEFPKEGPSILRIQQVVRGDSAAYFCASSAGTASNQPQHFGDGTRLSIL.